A selection of T cell receptor beta chains follows, all from one sample in a study of blood T cell repertoires in COVID-19. Libraries were prepared by immunoSEQ multiplex PCR; TCRdb keeps only in-frame clonotypes and omits some of them. The table has about 220,000 clones, about nine tenths seen once. Sample: peripheral blood. The receptors here all came from a man aged 30-40 years who had recovered from COVID-19. Both conserved end residues are part of each CDR3. The D gene is left open where the match is weak. Clone size is not always given. Where it is, it says once, few, many or a class for expanded clones.

abundance | d_gene | j_gene | v_gene | CDR3nt | CDR3aa
. | TRBD1 | TRBJ2-7 | TRBV27 | TGTGCCAGCAGTTTAGGGGACAGGGGGCTGCGCGAGCAGTACTTC | CASSLGDRGLREQYF
. | . | TRBJ1-5 | TRBV7-8 | TGTGCCAGCAGCCTCAGGGGAGGGTTTAGCAATCAGCCCCAGCATTTT | CASSLRGGFSNQPQHF
. | . | TRBJ2-7 | TRBV29-1 | TGCAGCGTTGAAGGTGACGGGGCCTACGAGCAGTACTTC | CSVEGDGAYEQYF
. | . | TRBJ1-5 | TRBV18 | TGTGCCAGCTCACCGGGGGCCAATCAGCCCCAGCATTTT | CASSPGANQPQHF
. | TRBD2 | TRBJ2-7 | TRBV5-6 | TGTGCCAGCAGCTTGGTCTTGCGGAGGGAGGGATCCTACGAGCAGTACTTC | CASSLVLRREGSYEQYF
. | . | TRBJ1-2 | TRBV19 | TGTGCCAGTAGTATAAATCCGTACTATGGCTACACCTTC | CASSINPYYGYTF
. | . | TRBJ1-2 | TRBV4-1 | TGCGCCAGCAGCCATGTGGGAGGCTATGGCTACACCTTC | CASSHVGGYGYTF
. | TRBD2 | TRBJ2-4 | TRBV29-1 | TGCAGCGTTGGGGAGGGAAACATTCAGTACTTC | CSVGEGNIQYF
. | TRBD1 | TRBJ2-3 | TRBV15 | TGTGCCACCAGTAAGGGGTTACCAGGGGGGCAGTATTTT | CATSKGLPGGQYF
once | TRBD2 | TRBJ2-3 | TRBV12-5 | TGTGCTAGTGGTTTCCTTCCCGGGACTAGCCCCCGGGATACGCAGTATTTT | CASGFLPGTSPRDTQYF
. | . | TRBJ2-1 | TRBV4-2 | TGTGCCAGCAGCCTATACAATGAGCAGTTCTTC | CASSLYNEQFF
. | . | TRBJ1-2 | TRBV13 | TGTGCCAGCAGCGGGAGTGTAAGGCTTGGCTACACCTTC | CASSGSVRLGYTF
. | . | TRBJ2-7 | TRBV5-1 | TGCGCCAGCAGCGGGGGGGCGAATTCCTACGAGCAGTACTTC | CASSGGANSYEQYF
. | TRBD2 | TRBJ2-5 | TRBV24-1 | TGTGCCACCAGTGACTCGGGGGGGCGGGAGACCCAGTACTTC | CATSDSGGRETQYF
. | . | TRBJ2-7 | TRBV7-2 | TGTGCCAGCAGCTTTGGGGGGGCCGTCAACGAGCAGTACTTC | CASSFGGAVNEQYF
few | TRBD1 | TRBJ2-5 | TRBV4-3 | TGCGCCAGCAGCCAAAGACAGGGACGAGTGGAGGAGACCCAGTACTTC | CASSQRQGRVEETQYF
. | TRBD1 | TRBJ2-1 | TRBV29-1 | TGCAGCGTTGAGGGGCGGGACAGGGTAGACAATGAGCAGTTCTTC | CSVEGRDRVDNEQFF
. | . | TRBJ1-1 | TRBV7-2 | TGTGCCAGCAGCTCGGGAGGGAACACTGAAGCTTTCTTT | CASSSGGNTEAFF
. | TRBD2 | TRBJ2-2 | TRBV2 | TGTGCCAGCAGGGGGACTACCAACACCGGGGAGCTGTTTTTT | CASRGTTNTGELFF
once | TRBD1 | TRBJ2-5 | TRBV7-6 | TGTGCCAGCAGCTCGGGGTATCGGGACAGGGGGTCCCTAAGAGGGACCCAGTACTTC | CASSSGYRDRGSLRGTQYF
. | TRBD1 | TRBJ1-3 | TRBV7-6 | TGTGCCAGCAGCCTCGGGGGACAGAGCTCTGGAAACACCATATATTTT | CASSLGGQSSGNTIYF
once | TRBD1 | TRBJ1-1 | TRBV18 | TGTGCCAGCTCACCCGGGACAGATGTTGAAGCTTTCTTT | CASSPGTDVEAFF
few | . | TRBJ2-7 | TRBV4-1 | TGCGCCAGCAGCCAAGATCCAGGGAAAATCTACGAGCAGTACTTC | CASSQDPGKIYEQYF
. | TRBD1 | TRBJ2-7 | TRBV29-1 | TGCAGCGTTGCGGGACAGGGGGCGGCCTACGAGCAGTACTTC | CSVAGQGAAYEQYF
. | . | TRBJ1-5 | TRBV6-5 | TGTGCCAGCAAAAGGCCCGGGGGGAGTCAGCCCCAGCATTTT | CASKRPGGSQPQHF
. | . | TRBJ2-7 | TRBV7-2 | TGTGCCAGCAGCTCGCCGATGGGCAGGGGATATTCCTACGAGCAGTACTTC | CASSSPMGRGYSYEQYF
. | . | TRBJ1-2 | TRBV10-1 | TGCGCCAGCAGTAGACAGATTAACTATGGCTACACCTTC | CASSRQINYGYTF
. | . | TRBJ1-2 | TRBV6-5 | TGTGCCAGCCTATCCCCGGGGGGTAACTATGGCTACACCTTC | CASLSPGGNYGYTF
. | TRBD1 | TRBJ2-7 | TRBV2 | TGTGCCAGCAGTGAGCGAGGGGGCGCCTACGAGCAGTACTTC | CASSERGGAYEQYF
. | TRBD2 | TRBJ2-3 | TRBV18 | TGTGCCAGCTCCTTAGGACTAGCGGGGGCTTGGGATACGCAGTATTTT | CASSLGLAGAWDTQYF
. | TRBD1 | TRBJ2-2 | TRBV19 | TGTGCCAGTACCCCGGGACAGGGTTTTCGTCGCATTGTCGCCGGGGAGCTGTTTTTT | CASTPGQGFRRIVAGELFF
once | TRBD1 | TRBJ1-2 | TRBV5-1 | TGCGCCAGCCAGAGACAGGGAAGTGGGGAATATGGCTACACCTTC | CASQRQGSGEYGYTF
. | TRBD2 | TRBJ2-7 | TRBV11-2 | TGTGCCAGCAGCCCCCCGGGAGGGGTAATCTACGAGCAGTACTTC | CASSPPGGVIYEQYF
. | TRBD1 | TRBJ1-2 | TRBV6-5 | TGTGCCAGCACCAGGGGGACAGGGCATGGCTACACCTTC | CASTRGTGHGYTF
. | . | TRBJ2-3 | TRBV5-1 | TGCGCCAGCAGCTTTCCCGGTGAAGATACGCAGTATTTT | CASSFPGEDTQYF
. | TRBD2 | TRBJ2-1 | TRBV5-1 | TGCGCCAGCAGCCTCCTTAGCGGGGGGGCCGGAAATGAGCAGTTCTTC | CASSLLSGGAGNEQFF
. | . | TRBJ2-7 | TRBV10-2 | TGCGCCAGCAGTGATCATATAGCAGCTGCCTACGAGCAGTACTTC | CASSDHIAAAYEQYF